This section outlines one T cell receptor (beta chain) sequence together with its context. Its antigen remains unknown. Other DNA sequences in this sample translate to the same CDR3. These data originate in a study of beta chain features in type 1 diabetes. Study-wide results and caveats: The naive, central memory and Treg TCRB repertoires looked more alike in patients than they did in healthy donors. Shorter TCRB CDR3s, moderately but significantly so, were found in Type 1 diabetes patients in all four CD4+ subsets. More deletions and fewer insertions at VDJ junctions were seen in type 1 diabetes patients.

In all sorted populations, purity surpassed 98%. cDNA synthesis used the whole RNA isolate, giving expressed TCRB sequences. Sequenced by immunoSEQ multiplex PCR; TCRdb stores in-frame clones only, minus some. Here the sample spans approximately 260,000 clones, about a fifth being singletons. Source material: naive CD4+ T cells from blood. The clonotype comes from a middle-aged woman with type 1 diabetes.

As DNA, the CDR3 is TGTGCCAGCTCACCACCGGGACTCCAAGAGACCCAGTACTTC. It translates to CASSPPGLQETQYF. The chain links TRBV18 to TRBJ2-5, with D possibly being TRBD2 (6 bases). This CDR3 contains 14 residues. The germline V gene encodes CDR1 KGHSH and CDR2 LQKENI. The V gene lost 0 bases and the J gene lost 1 base, with 6 bases spanning the gap. Complete variable domain (other parts from reference TRBV18 and TRBJ2-5): NAGVMQNPRHLVRRRGQEARLRCSPMKGHSHVYWYRQLPEEGLKFMVYLQKENIIDESGMPKERFSAEFPKEGPSILRIQQVVRGDSAAYFCASSPPGLQETQYFGPGTRLLVL.